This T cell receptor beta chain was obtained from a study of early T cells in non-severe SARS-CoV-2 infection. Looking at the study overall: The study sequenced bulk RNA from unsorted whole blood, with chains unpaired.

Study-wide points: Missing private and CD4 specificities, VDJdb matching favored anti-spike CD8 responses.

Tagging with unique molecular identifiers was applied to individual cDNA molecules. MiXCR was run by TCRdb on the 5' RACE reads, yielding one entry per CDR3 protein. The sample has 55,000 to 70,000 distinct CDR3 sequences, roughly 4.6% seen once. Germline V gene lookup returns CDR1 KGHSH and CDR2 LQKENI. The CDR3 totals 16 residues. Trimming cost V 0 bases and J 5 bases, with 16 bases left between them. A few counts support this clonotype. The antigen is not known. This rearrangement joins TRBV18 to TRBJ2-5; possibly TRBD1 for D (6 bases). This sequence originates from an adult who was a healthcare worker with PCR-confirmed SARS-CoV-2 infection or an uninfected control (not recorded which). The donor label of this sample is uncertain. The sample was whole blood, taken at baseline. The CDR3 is CASSPPTGRLEETQYF. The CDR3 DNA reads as TGTGCCAGCTCACCACCGACAGGCCGTCTTGAGGAGACCCAGTACTTC.